The rows below give T cell receptor beta chains drawn from one sample of a study of CD8+CD57+ T cells in acquired aplastic anemia. TCRdb recomputed calls from the reads with MiXCR, one row per CDR3 protein. The data hold 260,000 or so distinct CDR3 sequences, with approximately 79% observed a single time. Sequencing was carried out using sorted CD4+, CD8+, or CD8+CD57+ T cells (not recorded which) from PBMCs. The receptor set was obtained from a human donor with aplastic anemia. Each CDR3 is given with its conserved first and last residue. The D gene is left open where the match is weak. Part of the rows lack a size; the others show once, few, many or a class for expanded clones.

j_gene: TRBJ2-5
v_gene: TRBV7-6
len: 14
d_gene: .
abundance: .
CDR3aa: CASSVSLRQETQYF
CDR3nt: TGTGCCAGCAGCGTCTCCCTGAGGCAGGAGACCCAGTACTTC

j_gene: TRBJ1-2
v_gene: TRBV7-8
len: 17
d_gene: TRBD1
abundance: .
CDR3aa: CASSVLPGGERNYGYTF
CDR3nt: TGTGCCAGCAGCGTATTACCAGGGGGCGAACGGAACTATGGCTACACCTTC

j_gene: TRBJ1-6
v_gene: TRBV6-4
len: 15
d_gene: TRBD1
abundance: .
CDR3aa: CASSEGQGDNSPLLF
CDR3nt: TGTGCCAGCAGTGAGGGACAGGGGGATAATTCACCCCTCCTCTTT

j_gene: TRBJ2-2
v_gene: TRBV7-2
len: 16
d_gene: .
abundance: .
CDR3aa: CASSPTAESDTRYLFF
CDR3nt: TGTGCCAGCAGCCCGACAGCTGAAAGCGATACGCGGTATCTGTTTTTT

j_gene: TRBJ2-7
v_gene: TRBV25-1
len: 14
d_gene: .
abundance: few
CDR3aa: CASSSVRLGGEQYF
CDR3nt: TGTGCCAGCAGTTCAGTTCGACTAGGAGGCGAGCAGTACTTC

j_gene: TRBJ2-3
v_gene: TRBV14
len: 13
d_gene: TRBD2
abundance: .
CDR3aa: CASSQDWERAGHF
CDR3nt: TGTGCCAGCAGCCAAGATTGGGAGCGAGCGGGGCACTTT

j_gene: TRBJ2-1
v_gene: TRBV9
len: 16
d_gene: .
abundance: .
CDR3aa: CASSVGGDTHQVEQFF
CDR3nt: TGTGCCAGCAGCGTAGGGGGAGATACGCATCAGGTTGAGCAGTTCTTC

j_gene: TRBJ1-4
v_gene: TRBV7-6
len: 15
d_gene: .
abundance: .
CDR3aa: CASSSPGENNEKLFF
CDR3nt: TGTGCCAGCAGCTCCCCCGGCGAGAATAATGAAAAACTGTTTTTT

j_gene: TRBJ1-1
v_gene: TRBV2
len: 16
d_gene: .
abundance: .
CDR3aa: CASSFTDPRGGPEAFF
CDR3nt: TGTGCCAGCAGCTTTACCGACCCCCGGGGTGGCCCTGAAGCTTTCTTT

j_gene: TRBJ1-2
v_gene: TRBV7-8
len: 16
d_gene: .
abundance: .
CDR3aa: CASSLARGPDAHGYTF
CDR3nt: TGTGCCAGCAGCTTGGCGAGAGGTCCCGATGCGCATGGTTACACCTTC

j_gene: TRBJ2-1
v_gene: TRBV7-2
len: 13
d_gene: .
abundance: few
CDR3aa: CASSSDRNDEQFF
CDR3nt: TGTGCCAGCAGCTCTGACAGGAACGATGAGCAGTTCTTC

j_gene: TRBJ2-1
v_gene: TRBV7-9
len: 15
d_gene: TRBD2
abundance: once
CDR3aa: CASSSWSSGGNEQFF
CDR3nt: TGTGCCAGCAGCTCCTGGAGTAGCGGGGGTAATGAGCAGTTCTTC

j_gene: TRBJ2-3
v_gene: TRBV7-2
len: 13
d_gene: .
abundance: .
CDR3aa: CASRAAQPEEYNF
CDR3nt: TGTGCCAGCAGGGCCGCGCAGCCAGAAGAATACAATTTT

j_gene: TRBJ2-7
v_gene: TRBV24-1
len: 16
d_gene: .
abundance: .
CDR3aa: CATSDAGTESSYEQYF
CDR3nt: TGTGCCACCAGTGATGCCGGGACTGAGAGCTCCTACGAGCAGTACTTC

j_gene: TRBJ2-3
v_gene: TRBV20-1
len: 14
d_gene: .
abundance: .
CDR3aa: CSAHPRLRTDTQYF
CDR3nt: TGCAGTGCTCATCCCAGGTTGAGGACAGATACGCAGTATTTT

j_gene: TRBJ2-1
v_gene: TRBV5-5
len: 16
d_gene: TRBD2
abundance: once
CDR3aa: CASSQVRLAGKNEQFF
CDR3nt: TGTGCCAGCAGCCAAGTGCGGCTAGCGGGAAAAAATGAGCAGTTCTTC

j_gene: TRBJ1-4
v_gene: TRBV20-1
len: 15
d_gene: .
abundance: .
CDR3aa: CSARDGGKGDEKLFF
CDR3nt: TGCAGTGCCAGAGACGGGGGTAAGGGAGATGAAAAACTGTTTTTT

j_gene: TRBJ2-1
v_gene: TRBV15
len: 14
d_gene: .
abundance: .
CDR3aa: CATSDRGLAYQLYF
CDR3nt: TGTGCCACCAGCGACCGGGGGCTAGCCTACCAGCTGTACTTC

j_gene: TRBJ1-1
v_gene: TRBV7-3
len: 15
d_gene: .
abundance: .
CDR3aa: CASSLALGRNTEAFF
CDR3nt: TGTGCCAGCAGCTTAGCTCTGGGGAGGAACACTGAAGCTTTCTTT

j_gene: TRBJ1-2
v_gene: TRBV6-4
len: 13
d_gene: .
abundance: .
CDR3aa: CARGRGGLAGYTF
CDR3nt: TGTGCCAGAGGACGTGGGGGGCTCGCTGGCTACACCTTC

j_gene: TRBJ2-3
v_gene: TRBV7-9
len: 14
d_gene: .
abundance: .
CDR3aa: CASSLGPTHDAQSF
CDR3nt: TGTGCCAGCAGCCTAGGGCCTACTCACGATGCGCAGTCCTTT

j_gene: TRBJ2-4
v_gene: TRBV7-3
len: 12
d_gene: .
abundance: .
CDR3aa: CASSGAANIQSF
CDR3nt: TGTGCCAGCAGCGGAGCTGCGAACATTCAGTCCTTC

j_gene: TRBJ2-7
v_gene: TRBV5-6
len: 14
d_gene: .
abundance: .
CDR3aa: CATSWERVAYEQYF
CDR3nt: TGTGCCACCAGCTGGGAGAGGGTAGCCTACGAGCAGTACTTC

j_gene: TRBJ2-7
v_gene: TRBV9
len: 14
d_gene: .
abundance: .
CDR3aa: CASSVVQDNYEEYF
CDR3nt: TGTGCCAGCAGTGTCGTGCAGGACAACTACGAGGAGTACTTC